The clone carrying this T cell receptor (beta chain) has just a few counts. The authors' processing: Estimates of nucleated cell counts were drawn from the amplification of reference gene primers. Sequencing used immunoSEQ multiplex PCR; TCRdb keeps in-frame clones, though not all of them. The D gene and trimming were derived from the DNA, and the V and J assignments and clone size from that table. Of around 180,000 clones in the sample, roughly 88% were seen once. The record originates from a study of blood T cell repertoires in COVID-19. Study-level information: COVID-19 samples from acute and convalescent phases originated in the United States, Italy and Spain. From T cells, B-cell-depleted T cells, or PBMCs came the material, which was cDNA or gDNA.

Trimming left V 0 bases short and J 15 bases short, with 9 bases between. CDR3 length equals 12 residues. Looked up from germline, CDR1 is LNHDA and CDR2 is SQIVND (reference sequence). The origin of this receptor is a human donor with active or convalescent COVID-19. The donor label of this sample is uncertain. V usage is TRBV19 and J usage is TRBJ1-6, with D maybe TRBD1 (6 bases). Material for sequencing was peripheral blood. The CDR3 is CASSIEGDILHF. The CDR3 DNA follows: TGTGCCAGTAGTATAGAAGGGGACATCCTCCACTTT.